This T cell receptor (beta chain) derives from a study of T cell responses to AZD1222 COVID-19 vaccine (dated by TCRdb to about 2021). For the wider study: AZD1222 recipients given second doses at about 4 weeks or at about 12 weeks were pooled, since spike-specific TCR depth and breadth were not found to differ between the two schedules. TCR sequencing was performed for approximately 240 trial participants, of whom approximately 200 were given two doses of AZD1222 and around 25 were given two doses of MenACWY control vaccine. Trial participants were enrolled by age into subgroups of 18-55, 56-69 and 70-plus years, and around 150, 28 and 57 TCR-sequenced participants, respectively, were included in these subgroups. What the research found in general, with its limitations: Vaccine-associated CD4 TCRs spanned the whole spike protein, with dominant responses in regions 160-218 and 743-854. Spike-specific TCR breadth and depth rose significantly after two AZD1222 doses compared with day 0 and with MenACWY recipients. Reportedly, almost half of the unique spike-specific TCRs recognized epitopes lying outside the regions that are mutated in the B.1.351 and B.1.1.7 variants. The 56-69-year group was small, and its depth increase did not reach significance, likely because of low power. Conclusions about previously exposed vaccinees were limited because only six AZD1222 recipients were SARS-CoV-2 seropositive at baseline. Participants were mostly white British and included more females than males, and it was suggested by the authors that clonal diversity may have been underestimated. Because no day 14 peak-response samples were available, repertoires were characterized only after the peak T cell response.

As to this clone: Its target antigen remains unknown. No per-base quality is available; no much larger clone lies one base away.

At the junction V is shortened by 5 bases and J by 4 bases, with 16 bases in between. The germline V gene yields MDHEN for CDR1 and SYDVKM for CDR2. The CDR3 runs 15 residues from the cysteine to the phenylalanine. Just CDR3 DNA is preserved here, 45 bases in frame from base 1. The CDR3 regions of human TCRbeta chains were analyzed by immunosequencing. Concerning the study's data processing: TCRs in the repertoires were matched against a reference library of SARS-CoV-2-specific TCRs that had been generated with the MIRA antigen-specificity platform. Breadth was defined as the fraction of unique TCRs that were SARS-CoV-2-associated. Depth was defined as the fraction of total T cells that were SARS-CoV-2-associated. Using the MIRA data, each spike-specific TCR was assigned both to the spike region to which the TCR was reactive and to a CD4 or CD8 class. Log10-transformed breadth and depth values were compared by one-way ANOVA with Sidak's multiple comparisons tests. Not all clones reach the TCRdb copy of this immuneACCESS table, which keeps in-frame sequences only. Checked studies attribute under half of the gap to unresolved V genes and leave the rest unexplained. Clone size and the V and J calls come from that table; the DNA yielded D and trimming. In all, the sample holds about 200,000 clones, and roughly 92% of those were seen once. Roughly 1.4% of the sample lies in the top ten.

The meaning of the sample's time point label: baseline before first vaccination. Vaccinee samples were obtained from the UK trials COV001 and COV002, which included a single-blind randomized controlled phase 2/3 trial of AZD1222 (ChAdOx1 nCoV-19) in healthy adults. For TCRbeta chain sequencing, PBMC samples from trial participants were taken at day 0 and at day 28 after the second dose. The rearrangement combines TRBV28 with TRBJ2-3; the D gene is possibly TRBD2, with 5 bases matching. The source was peripheral blood, collected on day 0 of AZD1222 vaccination. The clonotype originates from an adult in good health. CDR3 reads: CASSVAVTSSDTQYF. In nucleotides, the sequence is TGTGCCAGCAGTGTTGCTGTAACTAGTTCAGATACGCAGTATTTT.